These 18 T cell receptor beta chains originate from one sample sequenced in a study of blood T cells in healthy people across ages. PCR was performed a second time for about 6 to 12 cycles using a sample-barcoded 5' primer and a J-beta primer mix. TCRdb reprocessed the 5' RACE reads with MiXCR, giving one entry per CDR3 protein. The sample includes almost 550,000 distinct CDR3 sequences, 24% seen only once; the top ten take less than 9%. These data were likewise used in another study, on T cells of mothers and their children.

What was sequenced was blood. These receptors all stem from a boy between 10 and 17 years old in good health.

In its sample, this clonotype was seen many times. The rearrangement joins TRBV10-3 to TRBJ2-7; possibly TRBD1 for D (6 bases). Germline V gives CDR1 ENHRY, CDR2 SYGVKD. This CDR3 region has 12 residues. Trimming removed 4 bases from V and 5 bases from J, with 9 bases in between. For the CDR3, the DNA is TGTGCCATCAGTGTCAAGGGGGACGAGCAGTACTTC. It codes for CAISVKGDEQYF.

The chain is built from TRBV29-1 and TRBJ1-1; 8 bases are shared with TRBD1. This CDR3 has 13 amino acids. The V segment lost 6 bases and the J segment 6 bases; nucleotides outside the gene matches: 9. Germline CDR1 SQVTM, CDR2 ANQGSEA. CDR3 nucleotide sequence: TGCAGCGTCGGACAGGGACGGGGCCCTGAAGCTTTCTTT. Residues: CSVGQGRGPEAFF.

The V and J genes are TRBV4-1 and TRBJ2-3; TRBD1 aligns across 7 bases. The J call may not be correct, given that the DNA end is closer to TRBJ1-5. Per the germline V gene, CDR1 is MGHRA and CDR2 is YSYEKL. CDR3 size: 18 residues. As DNA, the CDR3 is TGCGCCAGCAGCCAAGAGCCCCCAGGGGGTCTAAGCACAGATACGCAGCATTTT. Protein: CASSQEPPGGLSTDTQHF.

This clonotype was seen a few times. This chain links TRBV28 with TRBJ1-4; 9 positions match TRBD1. Germline V gives CDR1 MDHEN, CDR2 SYDVKM. The trim removed 6 bases at V and 8 bases at J, leaving 10 bases unmatched. The CDR3 is made up of 15 amino acids. The CDR3 nucleotides read TGTGCCAGCAGCTATAGCGGGACAGGGCGAGAAAAACTGTTTTTT. Amino acids: CASSYSGTGREKLFF.

This clonotype has more than one count but fewer than ten. The genes are TRBV7-9 and TRBJ1-1; D is uncertain. The CDR3 spans 19 residues. Germline V gene sequence: CDR1 SEHNR, CDR2 FQNEAQ (reference sequence). With 5 bases removed from V and 3 bases from J, the gap between germline ends came to 28 bases. CDR3 protein: CASSETYVQLRAGDTEAFF. CDR3 nucleotide sequence: TGTGCCAGCAGCGAAACTTATGTTCAATTGAGAGCTGGGGACACTGAAGCTTTCTTT.

Points on this clonotype: The junction differs from germline at one of its ends, possibly a read error. The rearrangement links TRBV7-2 to TRBJ1-4; maybe TRBD1 (5 bases). The CDR3 contains 15 residues. Germline CDR1 reads SGHTA; CDR2 reads FQGNSA. CDR3 amino acids: CASSLKQAPNEELFF. The CDR3 nucleotides read TGTGCCAGCAGCTTAAAACAGGCTCCTAATGAAGAACTGTTTTTT. The full variable domain, completed using reference TRBV7-2 and TRBJ1-4, is GAGVSQSPSNKVTEKGKDVELRCDPISGHTALYWYRQSLGQGLEFLIYFQGNSAPDKSGLPSDRFSAERTGGSVSTLTIQRTQQEDSAVYLCASSLKQAPNEELFFGSGTQLSVL.

The chain uses TRBV24-1 and TRBJ2-3; the D gene is possibly TRBD1 (5 bases). Germline CDR1 and CDR2: KGHDR and SFDVKD. CDR3 size: 15 residues. The V end lost 5 bases, the J end lost 2 bases, and 13 bases lay between the germline ends. CDR3 sequence (DNA): TGTGCCACCAGTGGTGGCAGGGTATTCACAGATACGCAGTATTTT. Translation gives CATSGGRVFTDTQYF.

The V call is TRBV7-2, the J call TRBJ1-1; D uncertain. Germline CDR1 reads SGHTA; CDR2 reads FQGNSA. CDR3 length equals 14 residues. V lost 5 bases and J lost 11, with 21 bases in between. DNA for the CDR3: TGTGCCAGCAGCCATAAAGTTCACCCCAAAAGGGCTTTCTTT. Translated, it gives CASSHKVHPKRAFF.

This clonotype has just a few counts. The chain uses TRBV27 and TRBJ1-2, with a possible D match to TRBD1 (5 bases). Germline CDR1 reads MNHEY; CDR2 reads SMNVEV (reference sequence). V was cut by 6 bases and J by 4 bases, with 21 bases left in between. The CDR3 contains 16 residues. CDR3 in amino acids: CASRTTLYPTGYGYTF. In DNA, the CDR3 is TGTGCCAGCAGAACGACTCTTTACCCCACAGGCTATGGCTACACCTTC.

This clonotype was counted once. The J gene is TRBJ2-5, the V gene TRBV7-9, with D perhaps TRBD2 (5 bases). Trimming cost V 4 bases and J 5 bases, with 11 bases left between them. Germline values: CDR1 SEHNR, CDR2 FQNEAQ (reference sequence). There are 13 residues in the CDR3. CDR3 protein: CASSYSGWETQYF. The CDR3 DNA sequence: TGTGCCAGCAGCTATTCGGGGTGGGAGACCCAGTACTTC.

The V gene is TRBV9, the J gene TRBJ2-1; 12 bases map to TRBD2. V gave up 3 bases and J gave up 7 bases; unmatched junction bases: 2. The CDR3 sequence is 14 residues long. Germline V gene data show CDR1 as SGDLS and CDR2 as YYNGEE. DNA for the CDR3: TGTGCCAGCAGCGAGACTAGCGGGAGAAATGAGCAGTTCTTC. This codes for CASSETSGRNEQFF. Looking up the rest from reference TRBV9 and TRBJ2-1 gives the full variable domain: DSGVTQTPKHLITATGQRVTLRCSPRSGDLSVYWYQQSLDQGLQFLIQYYNGEERAKGNILERFSAQQFPDLHSELNLSSLELGDSALYFCASSETSGRNEQFFGPGTRLTVL.

A few counts support this clonotype. The junction departs from germline at one end; a sequencing error may be responsible. Here the CDR3 reads CAGSFLSGFGETQYF. CDR3 coding DNA: TGTGCCGGCAGCTTTCTTTCCGGGTTCGGAGAGACCCAGTACTTC. J is TRBJ2-5 and V is TRBV7-2; the D is unclear. The CDR3 spans 15 residues. Germline V CDR1 and CDR2: SGHTA, FQGNSA.

This clonotype was seen a few times. The genes are TRBV7-2 and TRBJ2-5; D remains unclear. Germline lookup yields CDR1 SGHTA and CDR2 FQGNSA. The CDR3 has 17 residues. V dropped 2 bases and J dropped 5 bases, with 21 bases sitting between them. CDR3 sequence (DNA): TGTGCCAGCAGCTTATTTGTACCAAATTTGGGATTGGAGACCCAGTACTTC. It translates to CASSLFVPNLGLETQYF.

This chain joins TRBV5-1 and TRBJ2-5, with 10 bases fitting TRBD2. The DNA end lines up better with TRBJ2-7; the J call may be wrong. Germline lookup yields CDR1 SGHRS and CDR2 YFSETQ. There are 17 residues in the CDR3. This chain's CDR3 is CASSLASSGSYSYEQYF. The CDR3 DNA reads TGCGCCAGCAGCTTGGCCTCTAGCGGGAGTTATTCCTACGAGCAGTACTTC.

The table lists this clonotype with a few counts. The gene calls are TRBV7-8 and TRBJ1-1; 12 bases align to TRBD1. J lost 5 bases, V lost 5 bases, and 12 bases had no gene match. Germline lookup yields CDR1 SGHVS and CDR2 FQNEAQ. This CDR3 has 17 amino acids. CDR3 amino acids: CASSPSRDRGRGTEAFF. The CDR3 DNA follows: TGTGCCAGCAGCCCCTCCCGGGACAGGGGGCGAGGGACTGAAGCTTTCTTT.

In this sample, this clonotype turned up a few times. This rearrangement joins TRBV7-9 to TRBJ2-1; the D gene is possibly TRBD2 (6 bases). This CDR3 region has 13 residues. Germline-derived CDR1 and CDR2 are SEHNR and FQNEAQ (reference sequence). Trimming shortened V by 1 base and J by 8 bases, and 9 bases separated the two germline ends. CDR3 loop: CASSLGRVDEQFF. In DNA, the CDR3 is TGTGCCAGCAGCTTAGGGAGGGTAGATGAGCAGTTCTTC.

There are many counts of this clonotype. The V call is TRBV6-2 or TRBV6-3, the J call TRBJ2-7, with D perhaps matching TRBD2 (6 bases). The CDR3 contains 13 residues. From germline, CDR1 is MNHEY and CDR2 SVGEGT. Deletions cut 2 bases from V and 6 bases from J, with 11 bases between. The CDR3 DNA follows: TGTGCCAGCAGTTACCCTGGACTACTCGAGCAGTACTTC. This sequence encodes CASSYPGLLEQYF.

This chain connects TRBV7-2 to TRBJ1-2, with 8 bases matching TRBD1. With V trimmed by 3 bases and J by 2 bases, 5 bases remained unmatched. The length of the CDR3 is 15 residues. From germline, CDR1 is SGHTA and CDR2 FQGNSA. This CDR3 reads CASSFPRGRNYGYTF. CDR3 bases: TGTGCCAGCAGCTTCCCCAGGGGGCGCAACTATGGCTACACCTTC.